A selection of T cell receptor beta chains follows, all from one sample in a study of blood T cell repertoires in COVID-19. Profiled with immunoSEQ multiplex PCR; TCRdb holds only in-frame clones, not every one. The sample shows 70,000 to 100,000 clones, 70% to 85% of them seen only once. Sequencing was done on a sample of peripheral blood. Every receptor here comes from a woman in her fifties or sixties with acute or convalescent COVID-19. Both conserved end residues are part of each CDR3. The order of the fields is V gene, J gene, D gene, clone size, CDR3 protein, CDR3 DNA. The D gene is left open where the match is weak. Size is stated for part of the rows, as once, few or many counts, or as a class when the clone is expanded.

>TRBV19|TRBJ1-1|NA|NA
CASSISGASNTEAFF
TGTGCCAGTAGTATCTCGGGAGCCTCGAACACTGAAGCTTTCTTT
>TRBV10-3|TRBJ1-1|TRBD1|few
CAISESPGRGLGNTEAFF
TGTGCCATCAGTGAGTCCCCGGGCAGGGGGCTGGGGAACACTGAAGCTTTCTTT
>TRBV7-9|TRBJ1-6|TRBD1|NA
CASSGDRANSPLHF
TGTGCCAGCAGCGGGGACAGGGCGAATTCACCCCTCCACTTT
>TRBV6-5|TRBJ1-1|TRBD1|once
CASRGRQGLGEAFF
TGTGCCAGCAGGGGAAGACAGGGGTTAGGTGAAGCTTTCTTT
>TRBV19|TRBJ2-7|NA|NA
CASRSGTTYEQYF
TGTGCCAGTAGATCCGGGACAACCTACGAGCAGTACTTC
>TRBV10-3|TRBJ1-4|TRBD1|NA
CAISERSGTGVEKLFF
TGTGCCATCAGTGAGCGATCCGGGACAGGGGTAGAAAAACTGTTTTTT
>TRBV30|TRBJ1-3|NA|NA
CAWTSGNTIYF
TGTGCCTGGACATCTGGAAACACCATATATTTT
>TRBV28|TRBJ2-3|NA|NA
CASSTGALGTDTQYF
TGTGCCAGCAGCACTGGAGCGTTAGGCACAGATACGCAGTATTTT
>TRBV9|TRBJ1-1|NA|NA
CASSVKNTEAFF
TGTGCCAGCAGCGTTAAGAACACCGAAGCTTTCTTT
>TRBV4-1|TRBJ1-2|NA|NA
CASSMNPAGPVSEGYTF
TGCGCCAGCAGTATGAATCCTGCAGGGCCCGTTTCGGAGGGCTACACCTTC
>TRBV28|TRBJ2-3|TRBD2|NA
CASSLPGLAPYF
TGTGCCAGCAGTCTACCGGGACTAGCTCCGTATTTT
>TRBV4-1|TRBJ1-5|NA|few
CASSQGGNQPQHF
TGCGCCAGCAGCCAAGGAGGCAATCAGCCCCAGCATTTT
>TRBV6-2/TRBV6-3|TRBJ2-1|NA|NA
CASSYSGVGARYNEQFF
TGTGCCAGCAGTTATTCGGGGGTAGGGGCAAGATACAATGAGCAGTTCTTC
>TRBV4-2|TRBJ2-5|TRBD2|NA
CASSQARTSGGKPRETQYF
TGTGCCAGCAGCCAAGCCAGGACTAGCGGGGGCAAACCTAGGGAGACCCAGTACTTC
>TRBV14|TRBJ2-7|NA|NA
CASSLGRGSEQYF
TGTGCCAGCAGCCTCGGCAGGGGATCCGAGCAGTACTTC
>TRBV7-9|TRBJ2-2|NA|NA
CASSFTSPGPGELFF
TGTGCCAGCAGCTTTACTAGCCCGGGGCCCGGGGAGCTGTTTTTT
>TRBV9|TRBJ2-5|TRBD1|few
CASSVDQGAGETQYF
TGTGCCAGCAGCGTAGATCAGGGGGCGGGCGAGACCCAGTACTTC
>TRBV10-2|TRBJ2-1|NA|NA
CASSEIGRGYNEQFF
TGCGCCAGCAGTGAGATTGGGCGGGGATACAATGAGCAGTTCTTC
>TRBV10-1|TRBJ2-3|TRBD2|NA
CASSDQSGTSGYTDTQYF
TGCGCCAGCAGTGATCAGTCCGGGACTAGCGGATACACAGATACGCAGTATTTT